This TCR beta chain was documented in a study of blood T cell repertoires in COVID-19. Across the whole study: Sites in the United States, Italy and Spain provided acute and convalescent COVID-19 samples. From T cells, B-cell-depleted T cells, or PBMCs came the material, which was cDNA or gDNA.

The authors' processing: Estimated nucleated cell counts came from reference gene primer amplification. Repertoires were generated with immunoSEQ multiplex PCR, while TCRdb's copy carries only in-frame clones and drops some. From that table come the V and J calls and clone size; the DNA was used to work out D and trimming. Of roughly 120,000 clones listed, 75% to 85% were seen once; the top ten hold under 5%. This clone has just one count. Trimming left V 2 bases short and J 7 bases short, with 8 bases between. Germline V gene lookup returns CDR1 MNHEY and CDR2 SVGAGI. There are 13 residues in the CDR3.

Sequencing input: peripheral blood. This receptor was taken from a woman of 80 years or more with acute or convalescent COVID-19. The rearrangement joins TRBV6-5 to TRBJ2-2; maybe TRBD2 (5 bases). CDR3 sequence reads: CASSYPGYGELFF. CDR3 DNA: TGTGCCAGCAGTTACCCGGGATACGGGGAGCTGTTTTTT.